The 4 T cell receptor beta chains in this list originate from one sample, sequenced in a study of T-cell reconstitution after alpha-beta-depleted transplantation in children. The authors prepared the TCRbeta library with unique molecular identifiers. TCRdb re-called the PCR reads through MiXCR, storing one row per CDR3 protein. Here the sample spans roughly 500,000 distinct CDR3 sequences, 32% being singletons. Sequencing was performed on PBMCs from the stem cell graft donor, taken from the stem cell graft. These receptors all come from a human donor who donated a stem cell graft to a child with aplastic anemia.

J is TRBJ2-3 and V is TRBV4-2, with D perhaps assigned TRBD1 or TRBD2 (6 bases each). This CDR3 region has 17 residues. CDR1 and CDR2 (germline): LGHNA, YNFKEQ. Trimming removed 1 base at V and 1 base at J, with 15 bases between. The chain's CDR3 is CASSQVSRGQGTDTQYF. The CDR3 DNA sequence: TGTGCCAGCAGCCAAGTATCACGGGGGCAAGGCACAGATACGCAGTATTTT.

This clonotype has more than one count but fewer than ten. This chain connects TRBV20-1 to TRBJ2-3; D not certain. The CDR3 runs 15 residues. The ends were cut back, 2 bases at V and 0 bases at J, with 12 bases in the middle. Germline V gene lookup returns CDR1 DFQATT and CDR2 SNEGSKA (reference sequence). The CDR3 sequence: CSARIFAASTDTQYF. DNA of the CDR3: TGCAGTGCTAGAATTTTTGCAGCTAGCACAGATACGCAGTATTTT.

Here the CDR3 DNA reads TGTGCCAGCTCACCAGGATCAGGGGGTTATGGCTACACCTTC. The encoded protein is CASSPGSGGYGYTF. The rearrangement links TRBV18 to TRBJ1-2, with 7 bases identical to TRBD1. Germline V gives CDR1 KGHSH, CDR2 LQKENI. V was clipped by 2 bases and J by 5 bases; unmatched bases: 5. The CDR3 consists of 14 residues.

This chain uses TRBV7-2 with TRBJ2-3; 11 nucleotides line up with TRBD2. Germline CDR1 SGHTA, CDR2 FQGNSA. J lost 2 bases, V lost 5 bases, and 3 bases had no gene match. The CDR3 runs to 15 residues. CDR3 nucleotide sequence: TGTGCCAGCAGCCTTAGCGGGAGGGACACAGATACGCAGTATTTT. It is translated as CASSLSGRDTDTQYF.